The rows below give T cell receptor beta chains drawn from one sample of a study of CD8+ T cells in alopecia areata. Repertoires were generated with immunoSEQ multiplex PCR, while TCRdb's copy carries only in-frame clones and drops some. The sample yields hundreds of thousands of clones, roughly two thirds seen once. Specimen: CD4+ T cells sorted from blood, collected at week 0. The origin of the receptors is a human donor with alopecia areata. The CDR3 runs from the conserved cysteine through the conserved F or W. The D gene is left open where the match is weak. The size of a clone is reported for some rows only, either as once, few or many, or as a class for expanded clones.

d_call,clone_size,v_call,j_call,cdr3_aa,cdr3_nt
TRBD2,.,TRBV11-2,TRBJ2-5,CASSHASGAFQETQYF,TGTGCCAGCAGCCACGCTAGCGGGGCGTTCCAAGAGACCCAGTACTTC
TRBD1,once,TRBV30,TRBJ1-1,CAWTGQTFNTEAFF,TGTGCCTGGACGGGACAGACTTTTAACACTGAAGCTTTCTTT
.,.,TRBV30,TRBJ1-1,CAWGTWGTEAFF,TGTGCCTGGGGAACCTGGGGCACTGAAGCTTTCTTT
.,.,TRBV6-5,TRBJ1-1,CASTPPGTVTIAFF,TGTGCCAGCACTCCTCCGGGCACGGTAACAATCGCTTTCTTT
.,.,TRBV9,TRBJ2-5,CASSVAMEETQYF,TGTGCCAGCAGCGTAGCTATGGAAGAGACCCAGTACTTC
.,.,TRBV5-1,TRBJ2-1,CASSSQIEQFF,TGCGCCAGCAGCTCTCAAATTGAGCAGTTCTTC
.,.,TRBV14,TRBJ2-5,CASSQLAQETQYF,TGTGCCAGCAGCCAGCTAGCTCAAGAGACCCAGTACTTC
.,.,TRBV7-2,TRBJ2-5,CASSSSGLRETQYF,TGTGCCAGCAGCTCCTCAGGGTTGAGAGAGACCCAGTACTTC
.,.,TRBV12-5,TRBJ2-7,CASGLAPTGRYEQYF,TGTGCTAGTGGTTTGGCTCCGACAGGAAGGTACGAGCAGTACTTC
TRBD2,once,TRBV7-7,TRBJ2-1,CASSQGRTGGQFF,TGTGCTAGCAGTCAAGGGCGCACGGGAGGGCAGTTCTTC
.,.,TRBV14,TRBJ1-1,CASSQELYKGAFF,TGTGCCAGCAGCCAAGAACTATACAAGGGAGCTTTCTTT
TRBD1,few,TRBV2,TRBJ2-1,CASGRAGQGVYNEQFF,TGTGCCAGCGGGAGAGCGGGACAGGGGGTTTACAATGAGCAGTTCTTC
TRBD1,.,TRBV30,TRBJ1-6,CAWSVNRGSPLHF,TGTGCCTGGAGTGTAAACAGGGGTTCACCCCTCCACTTT
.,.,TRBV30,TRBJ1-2,CAWTTAYGYTF,TGTGCCTGGACCACCGCCTATGGCTACACCTTC
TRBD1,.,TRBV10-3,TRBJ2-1,CATGGTGSNEQFF,TGTGCCACCGGAGGGACAGGGTCTAATGAGCAGTTCTTC
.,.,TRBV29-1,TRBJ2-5,CSVAPGLVETQYF,TGCAGCGTGGCTCCGGGTCTTGTGGAGACCCAGTACTTC
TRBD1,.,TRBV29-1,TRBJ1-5,CSVALGTGNQPQHF,TGCAGCGTTGCACTCGGGACAGGGAATCAGCCCCAGCATTTT
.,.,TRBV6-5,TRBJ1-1,CASKASRTEAFF,TGTGCCAGCAAGGCCTCGAGGACTGAAGCTTTCTTT
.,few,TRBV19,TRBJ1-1,CASSILGNTEAFF,TGTGCCAGTAGTATCCTGGGGAACACTGAAGCTTTCTTT
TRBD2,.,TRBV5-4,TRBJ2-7,CASSPSQGLAGAEQYF,TGTGCCAGCAGCCCATCACAGGGACTAGCGGGGGCCGAGCAGTACTTC
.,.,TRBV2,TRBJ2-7,CASSEDVYEQYF,TGTGCCAGCAGTGAGGACGTCTACGAGCAGTACTTC
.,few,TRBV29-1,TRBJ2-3,CSVDPPSTQYF,TGCAGCGTTGACCCCCCCAGCACGCAGTATTTT
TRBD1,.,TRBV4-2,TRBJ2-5,CASSQIQGAEETQYF,TGTGCCAGCAGCCAGATACAGGGGGCTGAAGAGACCCAGTACTTC
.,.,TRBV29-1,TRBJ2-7,CSVGTSYEQYF,TGCAGCGTTGGGACATCCTACGAGCAGTACTTC
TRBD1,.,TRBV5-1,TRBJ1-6,CASLGQGKSPLHF,TGCGCCAGCTTGGGACAGGGGAAATCACCCCTCCACTTT
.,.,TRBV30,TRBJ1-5,CAWTVGAGAQPQHF,TGTGCCTGGACCGTGGGGGCAGGGGCCCAGCCCCAGCATTTT
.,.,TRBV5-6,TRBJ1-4,CASSLVGQGSVEKLFF,TGTGCCAGCAGCTTGGTGGGGCAGGGATCGGTCGAAAAACTGTTTTTT
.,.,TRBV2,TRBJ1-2,CASGTDYGYTF,TGTGCCAGCGGGACGGACTATGGCTACACCTTC
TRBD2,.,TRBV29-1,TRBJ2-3,CSARGTRGTDTQYF,TGCAGCGCCCGGGGGACTAGAGGCACAGATACGCAGTATTTT
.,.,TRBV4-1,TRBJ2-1,CASSQDRFF,TGCGCCAGCAGCCAAGATCGGTTCTTC
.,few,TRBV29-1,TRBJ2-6,CSVESRAGILTF,TGCAGCGTTGAATCGAGGGCGGGAATCCTGACTTTC
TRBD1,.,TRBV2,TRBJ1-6,CASGDETGRSPLHF,TGTGCCAGCGGGGATGAGACAGGGAGGTCACCCCTCCACTTT
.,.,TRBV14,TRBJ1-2,CASSQVQGPGGYTF,TGTGCCAGCAGCCAAGTTCAGGGGCCGGGCGGCTACACCTTC
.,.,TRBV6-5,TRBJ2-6,CASSYGLSGANVLTF,TGTGCCAGCAGTTACGGGCTTTCTGGGGCCAACGTCCTGACTTTC
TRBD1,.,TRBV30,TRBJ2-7,CAWSLGQGKVYEQYF,TGTGCCTGGAGTTTGGGACAGGGTAAGGTCTACGAGCAGTACTTC
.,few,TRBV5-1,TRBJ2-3,CASSLGYYRERWYF,TGCGCCAGCAGCTTGGGGTATTACAGGGAGAGGTGGTATTTT
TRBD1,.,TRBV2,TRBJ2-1,CASGSDRGTYNEQFF,TGTGCCAGCGGCTCGGACAGGGGGACCTACAATGAGCAGTTCTTC
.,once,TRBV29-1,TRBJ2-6,CSVSQASGANVLTF,TGCAGCGTTTCTCAGGCCTCTGGGGCCAACGTCCTGACTTTC
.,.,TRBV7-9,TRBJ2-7,CASSTDTFPYEQYF,TGTGCCAGCAGCACGGACACCTTCCCCTACGAGCAGTACTTC
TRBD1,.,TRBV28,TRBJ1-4,CASIMDRANEKLFF,TGTGCCAGCATCATGGACAGGGCTAATGAAAAACTGTTTTTT
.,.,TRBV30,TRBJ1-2,CAWSDYRADGYTF,TGTGCCTGGAGTGACTACAGGGCGGATGGCTACACCTTC
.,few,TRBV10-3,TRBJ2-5,CAISESETQYF,TGTGCCATCAGTGAGTCGGAGACCCAGTACTTC
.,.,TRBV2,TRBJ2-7,CASSEAGLRSLWGDAYEQYF,TGTGCCAGCAGTGAAGCGGGCCTCAGGTCCCTCTGGGGGGATGCCTACGAGCAGTACTTC
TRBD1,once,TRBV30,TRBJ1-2,CAWSVPGQADGYTF,TGTGCCTGGAGTGTTCCGGGACAGGCCGATGGCTACACCTTC
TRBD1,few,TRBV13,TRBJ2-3,CASSYRQGTDTQYF,TGTGCCAGCAGCTACCGACAGGGGACAGATACGCAGTATTTT
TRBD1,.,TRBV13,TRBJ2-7,CASSSIATGGLGYEQYF,TGTGCCAGCAGCTCAATCGCGACAGGGGGGTTAGGCTACGAGCAGTACTTC
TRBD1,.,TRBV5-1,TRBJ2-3,CASSLGTGGPDTQYF,TGCGCCAGCAGCTTGGGGACAGGCGGCCCAGATACGCAGTATTTT
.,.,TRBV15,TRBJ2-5,CATSRDRRDSEGIQYF,TGTGCCACCAGCAGAGATCGTCGGGACTCCGAGGGGATCCAGTACTTC
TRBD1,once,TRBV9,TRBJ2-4,CASSPRDSNIQYF,TGTGCCAGCAGCCCGAGGGACAGCAACATTCAGTACTTC
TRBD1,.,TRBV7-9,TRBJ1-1,CASSLQGGTEAFF,TGTGCCAGCAGCTTGCAGGGGGGAACTGAAGCTTTCTTT
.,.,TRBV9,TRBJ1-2,CASSVVSRDSGYTF,TGTGCCAGCAGCGTAGTGTCCAGGGATAGCGGCTACACCTTC
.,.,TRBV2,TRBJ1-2,CASSDDRKVYGYTF,TGTGCCAGCAGTGATGACAGGAAGGTCTATGGCTACACCTTC